This T cell receptor beta chain was captured by sequencing in a study of CD8 T cells in Susac syndrome. Random hexamers served to reverse transcribe roughly 0.5 to 1 ug RNA. TCRdb re-analysed the immunoSEQ multiplex PCR reads in MiXCR, keeping a single row per CDR3 protein. This sample carries about 190,000 distinct CDR3 sequences, 80% to 95% of them seen once, and the ten largest clones take around 0.1%. Trimming removed 1 base from V and 7 bases from J, with 17 bases in between. The germline gives CDR1 SGHNT, CDR2 YYREEE (reference sequence). There are 16 residues in the CDR3. Sample: CD4+ T cells from PBMCs. The origin of this receptor is a human donor in good health. The V and J genes are TRBV5-4 and TRBJ2-2; maybe TRBD2 (7 bases). CDR3 protein: CASSLTSGGAGGELFF. The CDR3 bases are TGTGCCAGCAGCTTGACTTCGGGGGGCGCGGGCGGGGAGCTGTTTTTT.